The 10 T cell receptor beta chains below come from one sample, sequenced in a study of T cell changes during pregnancy in multiple sclerosis. Produced via immunoSEQ multiplex PCR; TCRdb's table is partial and in-frame only. The sample shows 95,000 to 100,000 clones, around 92% of them seen only once. Sequences were derived from peripheral blood, sampled in the second trimester of pregnancy. These receptors were taken from a female donor with multiple sclerosis, enrolled in a pregnancy study.

The genes are TRBV27 and TRBJ2-1; the match to TRBD2 covers 15 bases. CDR3 size: 18 residues. Germline V CDR1 and CDR2: MNHEY, SMNVEV (reference sequence). With 6 bases clipped from V and 0 bases from J, the junction kept 6 bases outside the gene matches. In DNA, the CDR3 is TGTGCCAGCAGGGGACTAGCGGGAGGTCTTAGCTCCTACAATGAGCAGTTCTTC. It codes for CASRGLAGGLSSYNEQFF.

CDR3 DNA: TGTGCCAGCAGTCCACAATGGTCCCACCCCTACGAGCAGTACTTC. Protein sequence: CASSPQWSHPYEQYF. V is TRBV27 and J is TRBJ2-7; D uncertain. V was cut by 5 bases and J by 2 bases, with 16 bases left in between. The V gene's germline CDR1 is MNHEY and CDR2 SMNVEV (reference sequence). The CDR3 spans 15 residues.

The chain couples TRBV30 to TRBJ1-3; TRBD1 aligns across 9 bases. Trimming took 3 bases from V and 3 from J; bases not matched to a gene: 6. This CDR3 spans 15 amino acids. CDR1 and CDR2 (germline): GTSNPN, SVGIG (reference sequence). CDR3 residues: CAWRIRDRDGNTIYF. Here the CDR3 DNA reads TGTGCCTGGAGGATCCGGGACAGGGATGGAAACACCATATATTTT. Full variable domain (rest looked up from reference TRBV30 and TRBJ1-3): SQTIHQWPATLVQPVGSPLSLECTVEGTSNPNLYWYRQAAGRGLQLLFYSVGIGQISSEVPQNLSASRPQDRQFILSSKKLLLSDSGFYLCAWRIRDRDGNTIYFGEGSWLTVV.

This chain uses TRBV7-2 with TRBJ1-3; D gene uncertain. V lost 4 bases, J lost 0 bases, and 13 bases lay in between. The CDR3 extends over 16 amino acids. Germline loops: CDR1 SGHTA, CDR2 FQGNSA. CDR3 loop: CASSSYSTYSGNTIYF. CDR3 nucleotides: TGTGCCAGCAGCTCATACTCGACTTACTCTGGAAACACCATATATTTT.

The rearrangement links TRBV28 to TRBJ1-5; TRBD1 matches at 8 bases. The CDR3 totals 13 residues. V shed 3 bases and J 6 bases; nucleotides not matched to a gene: 1. The germline V gene encodes CDR1 MDHEN and CDR2 SYDVKM. As DNA, the CDR3 is TGTGCCAGCAGTTTTGGACAGGGTCAGCCCCAGCATTTT. Translating it yields CASSFGQGQPQHF.

This clone was found a few times. The rearrangement joins TRBV19 to TRBJ1-5; 9 nucleotides agree with TRBD1. This CDR3 has 13 residues. The V segment lost 7 bases and the J segment 7 bases; nucleotides outside the gene matches: 5. CDR1 is LNHDA, CDR2 SQIVND, per germline (reference sequence). CDR3 bases: TGTGCCAGTAAGGGGGGGACAGGGCAGCCCCAGCATTTT. This codes for CASKGGTGQPQHF.

The rearrangement joins TRBV29-1 to TRBJ2-7; 10 bases align to TRBD2. The germline V gene has CDR1 SQVTM and CDR2 ANQGSEA. The CDR3 is 13 residues long. V shed 4 bases and J 1 base; nucleotides not matched to a gene: 1. The CDR3 bases are TGCAGCGTTGTAGCGGGAGGATCCTACGAGCAGTACTTC. Encoded protein: CSVVAGGSYEQYF.

The rearrangement joins TRBV19 to TRBJ2-3, with 8 bases that match TRBD2. The junction had 5 bases not matched to a gene; V was cut back by 10 bases and J by 5 bases. Germline V gene lookup returns CDR1 LNHDA and CDR2 SQIVND (reference sequence). The CDR3 loop spans 12 amino acids. The CDR3 sequence: CATGTRGDTQYF. The DNA for the CDR3 is TGTGCCACCGGGACTAGAGGAGATACGCAGTATTTT.

The rearrangement joins TRBV7-8 to TRBJ2-5, with TRBD2 matching 12 bases. The ends lost 2 bases at V and 5 bases at J; junction bases unmatched: 12. This CDR3 spans 18 amino acids. Germline loops: CDR1 SGHVS, CDR2 FQNEAQ. For the CDR3, the DNA is TGTGCCAGCAGCTTAATAGTTCTAGCGGGAGGGGAGGTGGAGACCCAGTACTTC. Translating gives CASSLIVLAGGEVETQYF.

This sequence joins TRBV7-9 and TRBJ2-7; possible D gene TRBD2, 6 bases. Trimming shortened V by 2 bases and J by 7 bases, and 9 bases separated the two germline ends. There are 12 residues in the CDR3. Germline V gives CDR1 SEHNR, CDR2 FQNEAQ (reference sequence). The CDR3 loop is CASSLLRGEQYF. The DNA for the CDR3 is TGTGCCAGCAGCTTACTCCGGGGGGAGCAGTACTTC.